These 21 T cell receptor beta chains came from one sample sequenced in a study of blood T cell repertoires in COVID-19. Only in-frame clones appear in the TCRdb table, and some are missing; sequencing was by immunoSEQ multiplex PCR. The table shows approximately 220,000 clones, with about 83% occurring only once. Sequencing was performed on PBMCs or T cells enriched from blood (not recorded which). Receptors originate from a woman aged 45-59 years who had been exposed to COVID-19.

CDR3 nucleotide sequence: TGTGCCAGCAGCAAAGAAGACAAAAGAGTGGAACAGGGGGCGAAGGAGACCCAGTACTTC. The encoded protein is CASSKEDKRVEQGAKETQYF. This chain joins TRBV21-1 and TRBJ2-5; TRBD1 is taken as the D call from the table, unchecked against the DNA. TRBV21-1 constitutes a pseudogene. The CDR3 loop spans 20 amino acids.

The chain has TRBV9 and TRBJ1-2; D gene uncertain. Germline CDR1 and CDR2: SGDLS and YYNGEE. This CDR3 is built from 14 residues. Trimming left V 0 bases short and J 7 bases short, with 13 bases between. The CDR3 region has the DNA TGTGCCAGCAGCGTAGGGGTCCCGGGGTCTGGCTACACCTTC. This translates into CASSVGVPGSGYTF.

The rearrangement joins TRBV19 to TRBJ1-2, with TRBD1 matching over 9 bases. There are 14 residues in the CDR3. Losses at the gene ends were 5 bases for V and 4 bases for J; bases not matched to a gene: 5. The germline V gene encodes CDR1 LNHDA and CDR2 SQIVND (reference sequence). The CDR3 sequence is CASSALDRGYGYTF. The CDR3 DNA follows: TGTGCCAGTAGTGCCTTGGACAGGGGCTATGGCTACACCTTC.

V gene TRBV18 combines with J gene TRBJ2-2, with a weak D call TRBD1 (6 bases). V was shortened by 8 bases and J by 5 bases, with 15 bases between the two germline ends. The CDR3 sequence is 14 residues long. The germline CDR1 and CDR2 sequences are KGHSH and LQKENI. The CDR3 loop reads CASKRAGDTGELFF. DNA of the CDR3: TGTGCCAGCAAACGTGCAGGGGATACCGGGGAGCTGTTTTTT.

The CDR3 protein is CASSLEGGGGSGNTIYF. CDR3 nucleotides: TGCGCCAGCAGCTTGGAAGGCGGAGGCGGCTCTGGAAACACCATATATTTT. The J gene is TRBJ1-3, the V gene TRBV5-1; D remains ambiguous. Germline CDR1 is SGHRS and CDR2 is YFSETQ. CDR3 size: 17 residues. V was trimmed by 0 bases and J by 0 bases, leaving 13 bases between them.

The gene calls are TRBV28 and TRBJ1-2, with D possibly being TRBD1 (5 bases). Trimming pared 7 bases from V and 4 bases from J, leaving 13 bases between. In germline, CDR1 is MDHEN, CDR2 SYDVKM. The CDR3 runs 13 residues. CDR3 protein: CASTLGGSYGYTF. In nucleotides, the CDR3 is TGTGCCAGCACCCTGGGGGGGTCCTATGGCTACACCTTC.

The chain recombines TRBV10-1 with TRBJ1-6; D ambiguous. V lost 4 bases and J 10 bases, leaving 8 bases between the germline ends. This CDR3 is 12 amino acids long. Germline CDR1 and CDR2: WNHNN and SYGVQD (reference sequence). CDR3 coding DNA: TGCGCCAGCAGTGGCGGTAACTCACCCCTCCACTTT. The encoded protein is CASSGGNSPLHF.

This clone was picked up one time. The CDR3 bases are TGTGCCAGCACTAACCTACAGGGGTTTCAGCCCCAGCATTTT. The encoded protein is CASTNLQGFQPQHF. The rearrangement uses TRBV2 and TRBJ1-5; 7 nucleotides line up with TRBD1. The germline gives CDR1 SNHLY, CDR2 FYNNEI. This CDR3 is 14 amino acids long. Trimming cost V 7 bases and J 6 bases; bases outside gene matches: 9.

The CDR3 loop reads CASSPLRGLMNTEAFF. In nucleotides, the CDR3 is TGTGCCAGCAGCCCGCTGAGGGGGCTTATGAACACTGAAGCTTTCTTT. The genes are TRBV11-2 and TRBJ1-1; 7 nucleotides line up with TRBD1. CDR3 length: 16 residues. Germline V CDR1 and CDR2: SGHAT, FQNNGV. The trim removed 5 bases at V and 0 bases at J, leaving 9 bases unmatched.

V usage is TRBV7-9 and J usage is TRBJ1-2; D remains unclear. V lost 5 bases and J 1 base, leaving 11 bases between the germline ends. Germline V gene lookup returns CDR1 SEHNR and CDR2 FQNEAQ (reference sequence). The CDR3 is 14 amino acids. In DNA, the CDR3 is TGTGCCAGCAGCCCGGTAGTTGATAACTATGGCTACACCTTC. Its protein product is CASSPVVDNYGYTF.

The CDR3 DNA reads as TGCGCCAGCAGCTTGGGGTCGCAGTACGAGCAGTACTTC. Protein sequence: CASSLGSQYEQYF. This rearrangement joins TRBV5-1 to TRBJ2-7; D remains ambiguous. CDR1 SGHRS and CDR2 YFSETQ come from the germline V gene. Deletions cut 0 bases from V and 4 bases from J, with 8 bases between. The CDR3 spans 13 residues.

In nucleotides, the CDR3 is TGTGCCATCAGTGGTAGTAGCACAGATACGCAGTATTTT. Translating it yields CAISGSSTDTQYF. V usage is TRBV10-3 and J usage is TRBJ2-3; D is ambiguous. CDR1 is ENHRY, CDR2 SYGVKD, per germline. The V gene lost 4 bases and the J gene lost 0 bases, with 5 bases spanning the gap. This CDR3 spans 13 amino acids.

J is TRBJ1-4 and V is TRBV29-1, with unresolved D. This CDR3 has 13 residues. CDR1 SQVTM and CDR2 ANQGSEA come from the germline V gene. V was shortened by 4 bases and J by 5 bases, with 11 bases between the two germline ends. The CDR3 DNA reads TGCAGCGTTGTCCCCCCGGGGAATGAAAAACTGTTTTTT. It encodes CSVVPPGNEKLFF.

Note on this clone: This sample includes further DNA sequences coding for the same CDR3. V gene TRBV27 combines with J gene TRBJ1-6; 8 positions match TRBD1. The CDR3 has 14 residues. CDR1 and CDR2 (germline): MNHEY, SMNVEV (reference sequence). Losses at the gene ends were 3 bases for V and 10 bases for J; bases not matched to a gene: 5. The CDR3 nucleotides are TGTGCCAGCAGTTTTGGACAGGGAAGATCACCCCTCCACTTT. This sequence encodes CASSFGQGRSPLHF.

The chain joins TRBV28 to TRBJ2-5; possible D gene TRBD2, 5 bases. CDR3 length equals 18 residues. Trimming shortened V by 5 bases and J by 4 bases, and 26 bases separated the two germline ends. The germline V gene has CDR1 MDHEN and CDR2 SYDVKM. CDR3 coding DNA: TGTGCCAGCAGTCCGACTTCCCCGAAGAGCGGCACAAGAGAGACCCAGTACTTC. The encoded protein is CASSPTSPKSGTRETQYF. Complete variable domain (other parts from reference TRBV28 and TRBJ2-5): DVKVTQSSRYLVKRTGEKVFLECVQDMDHENMFWYRQDPGLGLRLIYFSYDVKMKEKGDIPEGYSVSREKKERFSLILESASTNQTSMYLCASSPTSPKSGTRETQYFGPGTRLLVL.

This clone was seen just once. The chain employs TRBV2 and TRBJ2-3; maybe TRBD1 (6 bases). The CDR3 totals 16 residues. Germline CDR1 SNHLY, CDR2 FYNNEI. V lost 10 bases, J lost 0 bases, and 20 bases lay in between. The CDR3 DNA follows: TGTGCCACCACGACCCTGACAGGCCCAAGCACAGATACGCAGTATTTT. It is translated as CATTTLTGPSTDTQYF. Full variable domain (remainder filled in from reference TRBV2 and TRBJ2-3): EPEVTQTPSHQVTQMGQEVILRCVPISNHLYFYWYRQILGQKVEFLVSFYNNEISEKSEIFDDQFSVERPDGSNFTLKIRSTKLEDSAMYFCATTTLTGPSTDTQYFGPGTRLTVL.

Only one count was recorded for this clone. The chain carries TRBV4-3 and TRBJ2-1, with 10 positions matching TRBD2. CDR1 and CDR2 (germline): LGHNA, YSLEER. This CDR3 contains 18 residues. The junction had 12 bases not matched to a gene; V was cut back by 4 bases and J by 3 bases. DNA for the CDR3: TGCGCCAGCAGCCCGAGGACTAGCGGCATTTCCGGCTACAATGAGCAGTTCTTC. Its translation: CASSPRTSGISGYNEQFF.

The V gene is TRBV19, the J gene TRBJ2-6; 11 bases are a match to TRBD1. V was clipped by 4 bases and J by 0 bases; unmatched bases: 11. Germline V gene sequence: CDR1 LNHDA, CDR2 SQIVND (reference sequence). This CDR3 is built from 20 residues. Here the CDR3 DNA reads TGTGCCAGTAGTACATCCGCCCCGGGACAGGGGGTCTCTGGGGCCAACGTCCTGACTTTC. This translates into CASSTSAPGQGVSGANVLTF. Full variable domain (outside the CDR3, taken from reference TRBV19 and TRBJ2-6): DGGITQSPKYLFRKEGQNVTLSCEQNLNHDAMYWYRQDPGQGLRLIYYSQIVNDFQKGDIAEGYSVSREKKESFPLTVTSAQKNPTAFYLCASSTSAPGQGVSGANVLTFGAGSRLTVL.

The chain carries TRBV9 and TRBJ2-1; 12 positions agree with TRBD2. The CDR3 is made up of 15 amino acids. Trimming took 3 bases from V and 10 from J; bases not matched to a gene: 8. Germline-derived CDR1 and CDR2 are SGDLS and YYNGEE. The CDR3 spells CASSAELAGGGEQFF. In nucleotides, the CDR3 is TGTGCCAGCAGCGCGGAACTAGCGGGGGGAGGGGAGCAGTTCTTC. Full variable domain (outside the CDR3, taken from reference TRBV9 and TRBJ2-1): DSGVTQTPKHLITATGQRVTLRCSPRSGDLSVYWYQQSLDQGLQFLIQYYNGEERAKGNILERFSAQQFPDLHSELNLSSLELGDSALYFCASSAELAGGGEQFFGPGTRLTVL.

The chain employs TRBV18 and TRBJ2-1; 11 positions agree with TRBD2. CDR3 size: 18 residues. CDR1 and CDR2 (germline): KGHSH, LQKENI. Unmatched junction bases numbered 10, after V lost 2 bases and J lost 4 bases. The CDR3 is CASSPASGGPALYNEQFF. The CDR3 region has the DNA TGTGCCAGCTCACCAGCTAGCGGGGGGCCGGCTTTATACAATGAGCAGTTCTTC.

CDR3 amino acids: CASSLGGRQPQHF. The CDR3 DNA sequence: TGTGCCAGCAGCTTAGGGGGCCGTCAGCCCCAGCATTTT. This chain connects TRBV7-9 to TRBJ1-5, with D possibly being TRBD1 (5 bases). V lost 1 base and J lost 6, with 7 bases in between. This CDR3 has 13 residues. Looked up from germline, CDR1 is SEHNR and CDR2 is FQNEAQ (reference sequence). The full variable domain, its missing parts supplied by reference TRBV7-9 and TRBJ1-5, is DTGVSQNPRHKITKRGQNVTFRCDPISEHNRLYWYRQTLGQGPEFLTYFQNEAQLEKSRLLSDRFSAERPKGSFSTLEIQRTEQGDSAMYLCASSLGGRQPQHFGDGTRLSIL.